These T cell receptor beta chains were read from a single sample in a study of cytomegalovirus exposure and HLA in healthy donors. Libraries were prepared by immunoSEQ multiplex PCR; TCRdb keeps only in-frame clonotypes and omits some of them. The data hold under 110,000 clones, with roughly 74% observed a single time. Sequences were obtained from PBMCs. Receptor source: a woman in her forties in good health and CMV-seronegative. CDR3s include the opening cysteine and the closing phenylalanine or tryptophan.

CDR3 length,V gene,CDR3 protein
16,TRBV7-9,CASSLVQGGYSYEQYF
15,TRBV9,CASSVAVSGAREQFF
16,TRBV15,CATSSKLEAYNSPLHF
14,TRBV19,CASSMAGTNEKLFF
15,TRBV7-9,CASRGLAGNTGELFF
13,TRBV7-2,CASSRTASYEQYF
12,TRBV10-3,CAVRTGDQPQHF
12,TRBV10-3,CAISAGGNEQYF
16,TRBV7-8,CASSLVLPSSYNEQFF
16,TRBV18,CASSLRSGQGAGELFF
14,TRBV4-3,CASSPDTGLYEQYF
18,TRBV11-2,CASSSIRLAGGRTGELFF
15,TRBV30,CAWSGGQQGPAEAFF
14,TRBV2,CASSELTGQEGYTF
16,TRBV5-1,CASSFGRQFSTDTQYF
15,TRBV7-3,CASSLSASDPYEQYF
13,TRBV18,CASSPTTVYEQYF
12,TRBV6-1,CASSVSGVEAFF
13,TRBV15,CATTRQGNYGYTF
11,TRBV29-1,CSVVRAGELFF
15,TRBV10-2,CASSESTFSSYEQYF
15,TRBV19,CASSMAGVGANVLTF
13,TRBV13,CASSKLESEKLFF
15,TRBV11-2,CASSSLGGSLGQQYF
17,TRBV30,CAWSTSLSGKSYNEQFF
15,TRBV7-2,CASSFQAGGGYEQYF
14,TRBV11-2,CASSQTGTGYEQYF
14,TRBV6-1,CASSEGLAGDTQYF
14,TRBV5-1,CASSGSGITDTQYF
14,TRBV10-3,CAIGGQGRYNEQFF
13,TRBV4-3,CASSHNGAAEQYF
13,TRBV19,CASSIRDSYEQYF
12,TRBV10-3,CAIRRQGGYYTF
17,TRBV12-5,CASGLPRTSGGTGELFF
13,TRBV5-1,CASSLGANYGYTF
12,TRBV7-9,CASSGGGETQYF
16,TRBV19,CASRIIGTGVDRELFF
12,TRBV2,CASSYRGTEAFF
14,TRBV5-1,CASSLPGQGFGYTF
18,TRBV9,CASSAGTSGTNNYYEQYF
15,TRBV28,CASSSGTSGSDEQFF
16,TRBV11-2,CASSLGPRQGVDEQYF
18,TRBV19,CASSNTLAGGPTVNEQFF
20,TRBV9,CASSAGLAGGRVWGTDTQYF
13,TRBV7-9,CSSSLARGIEAFF
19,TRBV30,CAWSVVRTSGSAFRETQYF
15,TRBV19,CASSTEGATNEKLFF
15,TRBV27,CASSKGGGAQETQYF
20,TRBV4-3,CASSQGVGLAGELAKNIQYF
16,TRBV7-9,CASSSSGTGGNQPQHF
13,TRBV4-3,CASSQDPGDTQYF
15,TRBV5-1,CASSLAAGGYNEQFF
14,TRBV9,CASSVGGAQETQYF
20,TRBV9,CASSGPPGQGKGLDNQPQHF
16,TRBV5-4,CASGGTSGRGTGELFF